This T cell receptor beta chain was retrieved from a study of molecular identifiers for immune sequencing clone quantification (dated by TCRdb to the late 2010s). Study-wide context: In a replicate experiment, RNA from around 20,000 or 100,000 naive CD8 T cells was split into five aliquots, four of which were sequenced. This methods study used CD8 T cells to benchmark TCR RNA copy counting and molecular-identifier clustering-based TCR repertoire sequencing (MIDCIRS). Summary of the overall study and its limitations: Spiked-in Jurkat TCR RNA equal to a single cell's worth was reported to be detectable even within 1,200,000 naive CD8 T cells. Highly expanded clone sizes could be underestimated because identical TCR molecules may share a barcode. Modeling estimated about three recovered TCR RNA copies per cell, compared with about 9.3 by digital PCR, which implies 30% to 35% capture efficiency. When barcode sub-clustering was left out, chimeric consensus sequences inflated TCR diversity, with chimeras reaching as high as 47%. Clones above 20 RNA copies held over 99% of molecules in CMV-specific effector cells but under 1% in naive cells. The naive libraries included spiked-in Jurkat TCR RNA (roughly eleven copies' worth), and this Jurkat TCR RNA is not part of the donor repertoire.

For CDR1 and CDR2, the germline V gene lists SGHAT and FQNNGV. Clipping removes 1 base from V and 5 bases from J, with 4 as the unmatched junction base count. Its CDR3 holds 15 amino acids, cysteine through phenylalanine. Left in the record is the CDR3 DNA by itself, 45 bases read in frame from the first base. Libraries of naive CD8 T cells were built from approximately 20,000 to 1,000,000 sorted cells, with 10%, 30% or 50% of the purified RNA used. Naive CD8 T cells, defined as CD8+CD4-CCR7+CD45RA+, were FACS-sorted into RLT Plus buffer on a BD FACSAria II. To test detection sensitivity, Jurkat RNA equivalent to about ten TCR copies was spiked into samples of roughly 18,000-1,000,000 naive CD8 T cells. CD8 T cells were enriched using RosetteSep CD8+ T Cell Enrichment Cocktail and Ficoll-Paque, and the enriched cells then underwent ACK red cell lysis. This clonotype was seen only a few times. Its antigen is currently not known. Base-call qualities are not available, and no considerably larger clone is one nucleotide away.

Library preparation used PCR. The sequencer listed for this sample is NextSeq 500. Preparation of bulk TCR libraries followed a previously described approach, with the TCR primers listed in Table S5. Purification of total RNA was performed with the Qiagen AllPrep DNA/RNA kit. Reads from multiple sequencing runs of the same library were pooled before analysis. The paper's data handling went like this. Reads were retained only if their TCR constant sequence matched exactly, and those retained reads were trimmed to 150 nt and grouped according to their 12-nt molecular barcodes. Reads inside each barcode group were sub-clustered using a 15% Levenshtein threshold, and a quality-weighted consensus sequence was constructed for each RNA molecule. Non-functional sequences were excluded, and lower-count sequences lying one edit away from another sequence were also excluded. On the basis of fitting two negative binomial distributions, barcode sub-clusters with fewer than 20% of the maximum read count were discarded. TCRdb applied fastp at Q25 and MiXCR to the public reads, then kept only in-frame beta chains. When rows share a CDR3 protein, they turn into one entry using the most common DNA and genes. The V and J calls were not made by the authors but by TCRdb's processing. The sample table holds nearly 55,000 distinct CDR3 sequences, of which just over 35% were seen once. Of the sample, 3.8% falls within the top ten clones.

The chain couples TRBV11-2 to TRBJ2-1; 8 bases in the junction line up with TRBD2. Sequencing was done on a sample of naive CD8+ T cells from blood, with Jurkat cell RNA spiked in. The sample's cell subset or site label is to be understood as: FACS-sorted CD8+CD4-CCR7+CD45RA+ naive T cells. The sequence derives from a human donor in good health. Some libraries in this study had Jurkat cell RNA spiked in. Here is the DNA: TGTGCCAGCAGCTTAGGAGCGGGAGTCCACAATGAGCAGTTCTTC. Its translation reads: CASSLGAGVHNEQFF.